This T cell receptor (beta chain) was captured by sequencing in a study of blood T cell repertoires in COVID-19 (TCRdb year 2020). For the study in its entirety: The collaborator samples originated in the United States, Italy and Spain and spanned the acute and convalescent phases of COVID-19. The prospective study material was composed of cDNA or gDNA derived from T cells, B-cell-depleted T cells, or PBMCs. Deeply sampled blood TCRbeta repertoires from subjects exposed to, actively infected with, or recovered from COVID-19 were included in the dataset. A freely available public database, intended as a resource for researchers studying the immune response to SARS-CoV-2, is where the repertoires were released. The samples were drawn from the first 160 participants of the ongoing ImmuneRACE study and from some 1,300 subjects provided by 6 global collaborators. A de-identified subject ID, COVID-19 status, age in years and sex were almost always included in the sample metadata. Where available, HLA class I and class II types were taken from metadata supplied by the sample provider and were not determined by assay-based typing.

Turning to this clone: Its antigen remains undetermined. At one end, the junction sequence differs from germline, possibly due to a read error.

The CDR3 has 11 amino acids, counting the end cysteine and phenylalanine. The CDR3 DNA has 33 bases and is translated from base 1. CDR1 MNHEY and CDR2 SVGAGI were looked up in the germline V gene. Enrolling through a virtual design, the prospective study's participants ranged in age from roughly 18 to 100 years and lived across around 25 United States geographic areas. In the prospective study, cohorts were assigned on the basis of participant-reported clinical history obtained from a screening survey and a study questionnaire. ImmuneRACE Cohort 3 recovered participants were defined by two consecutive negative NP/OP PCR tests, healthcare professional clearance, or symptom resolution. In the prospective study, mobile phlebotomists collected whole blood, serum and a nasopharyngeal or oropharyngeal swab from each participant. Participants in the prospective study had the option to provide additional blood draws and questionnaires over an approximately 2-month period. Prospective study blood samples were shipped either frozen or at room temperature before DNA extraction.

TCRbeta CDR3 regions were amplified from genomic DNA using the immunoSEQ Assay, a bias-controlled multiplex PCR. On the study's bioinformatics: The number of nucleated cells in each sample was estimated from the amplification of reference gene primers within the assay. To quantify the absolute abundance of each unique TCRbeta CDR3 rearrangement, sequence reads were collapsed and filtered. For each sample, productive Simpson clonality was calculated as the square root of Simpson's diversity index across productive rearrangements. Drawn from immuneACCESS, this table holds only the in-frame rearrangements with V and J called that TCRdb kept. Clones are partly lost; checked studies trace under half to an unresolved V gene and leave the rest unexplained. V and J calls and clone size come straight from that table; D and trimming were deduced from the DNA. The sample table contains 150,000 to 200,000 clones; only one count was recorded for 87% of them. 2% to 2.5% of the sample belongs to the ten largest clones.

Study-wide conclusions, independent of this receptor: The amount of clinical and demographic metadata varied by source and participant and was provided uncurated.

Input material: PBMCs or T cells enriched from blood (not recorded which). The rearrangement joined TRBV6-5 to TRBJ2-7; the D gene is perhaps TRBD1, from 6 matching bases. This clonotype originated in a woman in her 30s who had recovered from COVID-19. The base sequence is TGTGCCAGCAGCTCACCGGGACAAACTAACTTC. This gives the protein CASSSPGQTNF.